Included here is one TCR beta chain sequence, with context. Other DNA variants within this sample encode the same CDR3. The sample is drawn from a study of glioma-infiltrating T cells after dendritic cell vaccination. Germline CDR1 reads MGHRA; CDR2 reads YSYEKL. Trimming took 4 bases from V and 1 from J; bases not matched to a gene: 5. The CDR3 sequence is 17 residues long. The repertoire was sequenced with immunoSEQ multiplex PCR; TCRdb's copy has only in-frame clones and lacks some. The sample yields 45,000 to 60,000 clones, about 79% seen once. Time point indicated: after dendritic cell vaccination, including at tumor progression/relapse.

This receptor was obtained from a human donor with glioblastoma. The sample was blood, taken after dendritic cell vaccination. The V call is TRBV4-1, the J call TRBJ2-3; 13 positions match TRBD2. The CDR3 loop is CASSRSGTSGGTDTQYF. The CDR3 DNA follows: TGCGCCAGCAGCCGAAGCGGGACTAGCGGGGGCACAGATACGCAGTATTTT.